This T cell receptor (beta chain) was sequenced in a study of T cells after posttransplantation cyclophosphamide. Notes on the study in general: Tissue-infiltrating T cells from skin or gut overlapped little with blood T cells.

Only in-frame clones appear in the TCRdb table, and some are missing; sequencing was by immunoSEQ multiplex PCR. Here the sample spans 6,000 to 7,500 clones, about 98% being singletons. This clone has just one count. Its antigen is currently unknown. The CDR3 spans 17 residues. Germline CDR1 MNHEY, CDR2 SMNVEV (reference sequence). The J segment lost 2 bases and the V segment lost 8 bases, leaving 13 bases of the junction unmatched. Peripheral blood was collected from the related graft donor on the marrow donation day. Sequencing was done on a sample of memory CD4+ T cells sorted from PBMCs. This TCR derives from a man aged 40-50 years in good health, CMV-negative, and a related stem cell transplant donor. The chain couples TRBV27 to TRBJ2-7; 12 positions agree with TRBD2. The CDR3: CASRRLAGVNNPYEQYF. The CDR3 coding sequence is TGTGCCAGCCGGCGACTAGCGGGAGTGAACAACCCCTACGAGCAGTACTTC.